Following are 5 T cell receptor beta chains from one sample sequenced in a study of blood T cells in healthy people across ages. Combining a sample-barcoded 5' primer with a J-beta primer mix, a second PCR ran for roughly 7 to 11 cycles. TCRdb passed the 5' RACE reads through MiXCR, listing each CDR3 protein once. The sample consists of around 800,000 distinct CDR3 sequences, around 68% of them appearing once. What was sequenced was blood. Receptor source: a man younger than 45 in good health.

V is TRBV29-1 and J is TRBJ2-5; 12 nucleotides line up with TRBD2. Losses at the gene ends were 2 bases for V and 3 bases for J; bases not matched to a gene: 4. The germline CDR1 and CDR2 sequences are SQVTM and ANQGSEA. The length of the CDR3 is 15 residues. The CDR3 DNA reads as TGCAGCGTTGAACTAGCGGGGGGGCCGGAAGAGACCCAGTACTTC. It encodes CSVELAGGPEETQYF.

A single count supports this clonotype. The V gene is TRBV6-2 or TRBV6-3, the J gene TRBJ2-2; D not certain. Between the trimmed V and J ends, which lost 6 bases and 6 bases, there was a span of 8 bases. This CDR3 comprises 12 residues. Germline V gene data show CDR1 as MNHEY and CDR2 as SVGEGT. As DNA, the CDR3 is TGTGCCAGCAGGGACCCGGCCGGGGAGCTGTTTTTT. Its translation is CASRDPAGELFF.

The chain employs TRBV14 and TRBJ2-4; D unresolved. The J call is uncertain, as TRBJ2-7 better fits the DNA end. Germline CDR1 and CDR2: SGHDN and FVKESK. There are 15 residues in the CDR3. CDR3 nucleotide sequence: TGTGCCAGCAGCCCTAGGGCCGGTCCGTTCCACGAGCAGTACTTC. Amino acid sequence: CASSPRAGPFHEQYF.

The rearrangement uses TRBV7-9 and TRBJ1-2; no reliable D call. Trimming removed 5 bases from V and 3 bases from J, with 10 bases in between. The CDR3 loop spans 13 amino acids. The germline CDR1 and CDR2 sequences are SEHNR and FQNEAQ (reference sequence). Here the CDR3 DNA reads TGTGCCAGCAGCCCGCTTGGGTACTATGGCTACACCTTC. The encoded protein is CASSPLGYYGYTF.

A single count supports this clonotype. The V gene is TRBV4-1, the J gene TRBJ2-3; 7 nucleotides line up with TRBD2. The CDR3 totals 17 residues. Germline CDR1 reads MGHRA; CDR2 reads YSYEKL. V was pared by 3 bases and J by 3 bases, with 12 bases of the junction left unmatched. The CDR3 protein is CASSHPRAPAGTDTQYF. Here the CDR3 DNA reads TGCGCCAGCAGCCACCCGAGGGCACCAGCGGGAACAGATACGCAGTATTTT.